The present T cell receptor beta chain was sequenced within a study of T cell changes during pregnancy in multiple sclerosis. Sequencing used immunoSEQ multiplex PCR; TCRdb keeps in-frame clones, though not all of them. The repertoire holds tens of thousands of clones, about 92% seen once, with less than 3.5% in the top ten. Trimming shortened V by 0 bases and J by 3 bases, and 7 bases separated the two germline ends. The CDR3 totals 14 residues. The germline CDR1 and CDR2 sequences are SGHNT and YYREEE (reference sequence). This receptor was obtained from a female donor in good health, enrolled as a control in a pregnancy study. This specimen consisted of peripheral blood, obtained in the third trimester of pregnancy. The chain couples TRBV5-4 to TRBJ1-5, with a weak D call TRBD1 (6 bases). The CDR3 protein is CASSLDRANQPQHF. In DNA, the CDR3 is TGTGCCAGCAGCTTGGACAGGGCCAATCAGCCCCAGCATTTT.